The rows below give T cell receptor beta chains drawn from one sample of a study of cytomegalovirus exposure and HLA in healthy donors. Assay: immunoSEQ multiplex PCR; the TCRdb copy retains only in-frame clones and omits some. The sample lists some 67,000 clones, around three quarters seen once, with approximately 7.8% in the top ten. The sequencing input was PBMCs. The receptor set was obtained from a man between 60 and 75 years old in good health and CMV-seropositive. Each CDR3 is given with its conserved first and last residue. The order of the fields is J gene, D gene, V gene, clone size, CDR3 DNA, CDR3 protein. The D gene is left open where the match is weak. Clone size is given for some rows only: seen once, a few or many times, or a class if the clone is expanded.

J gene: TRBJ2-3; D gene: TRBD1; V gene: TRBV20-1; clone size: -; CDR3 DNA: TGCAGTGCGACCGACAGGGTCAGGGTGGATTTT; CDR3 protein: CSATDRVRVDF
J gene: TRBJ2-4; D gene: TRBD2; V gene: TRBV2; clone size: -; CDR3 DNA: TGTGCCAGCAGAGAGGGATGGGGGAGCGGGGGAGCCAAAAACATTCAGTACTTC; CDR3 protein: CASREGWGSGGAKNIQYF
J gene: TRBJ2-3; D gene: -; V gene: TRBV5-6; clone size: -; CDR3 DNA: TGTGCCAGCAACCCCAAGGGGGGCACAGATACGCAGTATTTT; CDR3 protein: CASNPKGGTDTQYF
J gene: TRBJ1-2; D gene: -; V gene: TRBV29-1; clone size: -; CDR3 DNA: TGCAGCGTTCGGGAGGGTGGCTACACCTTC; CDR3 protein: CSVREGGYTF
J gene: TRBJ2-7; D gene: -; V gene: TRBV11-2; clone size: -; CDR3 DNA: TGTGCCAGCAGCTTTAAGGACAGATTGGACGAGCAGTACTTC; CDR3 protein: CASSFKDRLDEQYF
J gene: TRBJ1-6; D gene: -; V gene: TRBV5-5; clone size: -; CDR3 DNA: TGTGCCATATTCTTCCGTACAGGGTCCAGCTCCTATAATTCACCCCTCCACTTT; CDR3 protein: CAIFFRTGSSSYNSPLHF
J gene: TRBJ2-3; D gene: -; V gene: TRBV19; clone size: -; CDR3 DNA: TGTGCCAGTAAGTCTGCGGATACGCAGTATTTT; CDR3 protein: CASKSADTQYF
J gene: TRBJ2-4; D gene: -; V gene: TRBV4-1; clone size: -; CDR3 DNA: TGCGCCAGCAGCCCAACAGGGCTAGACGCCATTCAGTACTTC; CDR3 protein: CASSPTGLDAIQYF
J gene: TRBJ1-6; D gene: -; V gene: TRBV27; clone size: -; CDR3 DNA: TGTGCCAGCAGTTTATCACGGAGCTCCTATAATTCACCCCTCCACTTT; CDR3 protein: CASSLSRSSYNSPLHF
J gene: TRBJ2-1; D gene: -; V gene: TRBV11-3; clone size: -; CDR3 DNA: TGTGCCAGCAGCTTAACGCATCAGGAGGATTCGTTCTTC; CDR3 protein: CASSLTHQEDSFF
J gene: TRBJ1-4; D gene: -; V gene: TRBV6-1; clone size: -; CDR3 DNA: TGTGCCAGCACCTCCAGAGGGCTTGGGGAAAAACTGTTTTTT; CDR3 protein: CASTSRGLGEKLFF
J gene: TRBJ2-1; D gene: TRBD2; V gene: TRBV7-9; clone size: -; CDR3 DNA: TGTGCCAGCAGCTGGAGGCTTGGAGGGACTAGCGGGAGCTACAATGAGCAGTTCTTC; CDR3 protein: CASSWRLGGTSGSYNEQFF
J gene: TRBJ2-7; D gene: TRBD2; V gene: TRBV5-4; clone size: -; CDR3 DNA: TGTGCCAGCAGCTTACTAGCGGGAGGTTTTGGCGAGCAGTACTTC; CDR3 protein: CASSLLAGGFGEQYF
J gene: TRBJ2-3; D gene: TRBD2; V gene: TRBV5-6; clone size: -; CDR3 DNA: TGTGCCAGCAGCTTGGGGGGGGGAGGAGCTACGCAGTATTTT; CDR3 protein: CASSLGGGGATQYF
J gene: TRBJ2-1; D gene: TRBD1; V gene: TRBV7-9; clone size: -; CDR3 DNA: TGTGCCAGCAGCTCAAGGAGGACAGGAGCTCTTAACAATGAGCAGTTCTTC; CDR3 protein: CASSSRRTGALNNEQFF
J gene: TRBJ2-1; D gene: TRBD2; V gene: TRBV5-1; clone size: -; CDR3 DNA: TGCGCCAGCAGCTTGGGGACTAGCAGATACAATGAGCAGTTCTTC; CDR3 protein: CASSLGTSRYNEQFF
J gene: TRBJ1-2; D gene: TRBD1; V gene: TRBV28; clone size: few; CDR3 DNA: TGTGCCACCGGTAGGGACAGGGGTGGAGGGGGCTACACCTTC; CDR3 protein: CATGRDRGGGGYTF
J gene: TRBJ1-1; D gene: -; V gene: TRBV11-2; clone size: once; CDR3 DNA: TGTGCCAGCAGCTTAGAAAGGGTGGGAGGTTCTGAAGCTTTCTTT; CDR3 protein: CASSLERVGGSEAFF
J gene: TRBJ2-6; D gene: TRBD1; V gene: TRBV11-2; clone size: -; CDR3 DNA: TGTGCCAGCAGCTTAATGGGACAGGGGTCTTCAGCTGGGGCCAACGTCCTGACTTTC; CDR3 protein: CASSLMGQGSSAGANVLTF
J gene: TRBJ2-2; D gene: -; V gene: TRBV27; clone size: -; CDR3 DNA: TGTGCCAGCAGTCTCCTGGCGGGGGCGGCCGGGGAGCTGTTTTTT; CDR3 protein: CASSLLAGAAGELFF
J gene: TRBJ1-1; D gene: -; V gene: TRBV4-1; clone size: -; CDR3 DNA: TGCGCCAGCGGAGGGGCTAATTCGAACACTGAAGCTTTCTTT; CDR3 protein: CASGGANSNTEAFF
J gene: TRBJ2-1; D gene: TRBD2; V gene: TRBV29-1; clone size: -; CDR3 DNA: TGCAGCGTTACGGCGGGGGGGCGTAATGAGCAGTTCTTC; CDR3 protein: CSVTAGGRNEQFF
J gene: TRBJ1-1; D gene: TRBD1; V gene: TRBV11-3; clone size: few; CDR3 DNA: TGTGCCAGCAGCTTAGCTAGACAGGGTACTGAAGCTTTCTTT; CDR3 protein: CASSLARQGTEAFF
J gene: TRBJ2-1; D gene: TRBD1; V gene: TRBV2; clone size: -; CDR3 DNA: TGTGCCAGCAGTGAGACTCCCGGGACAGGGTGGGGTGAGCAGTTCTTC; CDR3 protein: CASSETPGTGWGEQFF
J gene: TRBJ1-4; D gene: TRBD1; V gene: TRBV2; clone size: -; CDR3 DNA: TGTGCCAGCAAAAGACAGGGGGCATCAGGTGAAAAACTGTTTTTT; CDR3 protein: CASKRQGASGEKLFF
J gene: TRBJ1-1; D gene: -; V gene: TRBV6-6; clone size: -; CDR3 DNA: TGTGCCAGCAGCCAGTACAGGGTCGAAGCTTTCTTT; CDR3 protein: CASSQYRVEAFF
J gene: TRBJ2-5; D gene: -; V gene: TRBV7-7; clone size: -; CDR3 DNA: TGTGCTAGCAGCTTAGGGGGGGTCCCCCAAGAGACCCAGTACTTC; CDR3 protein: CASSLGGVPQETQYF
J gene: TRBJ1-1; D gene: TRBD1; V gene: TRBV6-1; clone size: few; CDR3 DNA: TGTGCCAGCAGCCGATTGGGACAGGGGAACACTGAAGCTTTCTTT; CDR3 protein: CASSRLGQGNTEAFF
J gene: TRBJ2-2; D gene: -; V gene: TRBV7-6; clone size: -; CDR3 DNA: TGTGCCAGCAGCTTACAGTTTTTCCTCAACACCGGGGAGCTGTTTTTT; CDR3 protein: CASSLQFFLNTGELFF
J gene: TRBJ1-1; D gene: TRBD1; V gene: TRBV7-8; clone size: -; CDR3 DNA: TGTGCCAGCAGCATAAGGGACAGGGGGCGTGTGAACACTGAAGCTTTCTTT; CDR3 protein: CASSIRDRGRVNTEAFF
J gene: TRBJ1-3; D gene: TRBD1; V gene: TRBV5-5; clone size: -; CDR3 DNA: TGTGCCAGCAGCTTTGGACAGGGTGGTGGAAACACCATATATTTT; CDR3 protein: CASSFGQGGGNTIYF
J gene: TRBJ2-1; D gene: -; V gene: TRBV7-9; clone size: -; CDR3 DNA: TGTGCCAGCAGTAGACTGGACAATGAGCAGTTCTTC; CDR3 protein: CASSRLDNEQFF
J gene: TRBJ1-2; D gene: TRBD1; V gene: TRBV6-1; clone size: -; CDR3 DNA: TGTGCCAGCAGCCCCGACAGGGGGCCGTCTGGCTACACCTTC; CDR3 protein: CASSPDRGPSGYTF
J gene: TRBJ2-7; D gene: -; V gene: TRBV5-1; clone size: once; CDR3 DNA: TGCGCCAGCAGCTTTGCACAGGGTGGTACCTACGAGCAGTACTTC; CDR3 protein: CASSFAQGGTYEQYF
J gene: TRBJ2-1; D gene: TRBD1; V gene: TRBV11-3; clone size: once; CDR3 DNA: TGTGCCAGCAGCTTAGGGGTTGCGATCTGGGTACAGGGGCCTGTGAATGAGCAGTTCTTC; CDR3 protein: CASSLGVAIWVQGPVNEQFF